This T cell receptor beta chain was identified during a study of blood T cell repertoires in COVID-19. Study-level information: PBMCs, B-cell-depleted T cells, or T cells were the source of the cDNA or gDNA that made up the material.

Original processing methods: Using reference gene primer amplification, nucleated cell counts were estimated. TCRdb's copy holds only in-frame clones and misses some; the assay was immunoSEQ multiplex PCR. For V, J and clone size, that table is used; D and trimming come from the DNA. This table holds over 100,000 clones, roughly 86% found once. CDR1 is ENHRY and CDR2 is SYGVKD in the germline V gene. The CDR3 extends over 16 amino acids. J was trimmed by 7 bases and V by 6 bases; bases with no gene match: 9. This clone has just one count. Seattle patients were enrolled during active infection and followed longitudinally.

This chain joins TRBV10-3 and TRBJ1-6; TRBD1 agrees at 10 bases. Material: peripheral blood. The source is a woman in her seventies with COVID-19, enrolled during active disease. The CDR3, as DNA: TGTGCCATCAGCTCGTCCGGGACAGGGGTAAATTCACCCCTCCACTTT. Translated: CAISSSGTGVNSPLHF.